This T cell receptor (beta chain) appears in the sequencing data of a study of blood T cell repertoires in COVID-19. Sequencing used immunoSEQ multiplex PCR; TCRdb keeps in-frame clones, though not all of them. The data contain about 180,000 clones, roughly four fifths of them seen just once; the ten biggest clones take up 6% to 8.5%. V was cut by 4 bases and J by 5 bases, with 17 bases left in between. Germline-derived CDR1 and CDR2 are MDHEN and SYDVKM. The length of the CDR3 is 15 residues. The TCR comes from a woman in her 70s with COVID-19, enrolled during active disease. The chain recombines TRBV28 with TRBJ1-1; no definite D call. Sequenced sample: peripheral blood. CDR3 DNA: TGTGCCAGCAGTTATTCCACCGGGAAAGGGACTGAAGCTTTCTTT. Its protein product is CASSYSTGKGTEAFF.